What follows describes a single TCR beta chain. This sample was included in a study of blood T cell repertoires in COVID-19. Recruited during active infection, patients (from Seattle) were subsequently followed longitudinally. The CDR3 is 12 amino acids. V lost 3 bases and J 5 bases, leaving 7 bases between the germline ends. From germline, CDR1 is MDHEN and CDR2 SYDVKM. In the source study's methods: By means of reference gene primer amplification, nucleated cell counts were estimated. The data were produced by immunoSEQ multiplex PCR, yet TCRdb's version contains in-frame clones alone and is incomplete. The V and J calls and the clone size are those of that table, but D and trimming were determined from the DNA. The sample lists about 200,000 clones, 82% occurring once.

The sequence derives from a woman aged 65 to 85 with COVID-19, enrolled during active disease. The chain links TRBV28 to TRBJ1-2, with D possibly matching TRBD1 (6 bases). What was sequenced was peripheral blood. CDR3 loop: CASSLGHYGYTF. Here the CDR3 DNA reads TGTGCCAGCAGTTTGGGACATTATGGCTACACCTTC.